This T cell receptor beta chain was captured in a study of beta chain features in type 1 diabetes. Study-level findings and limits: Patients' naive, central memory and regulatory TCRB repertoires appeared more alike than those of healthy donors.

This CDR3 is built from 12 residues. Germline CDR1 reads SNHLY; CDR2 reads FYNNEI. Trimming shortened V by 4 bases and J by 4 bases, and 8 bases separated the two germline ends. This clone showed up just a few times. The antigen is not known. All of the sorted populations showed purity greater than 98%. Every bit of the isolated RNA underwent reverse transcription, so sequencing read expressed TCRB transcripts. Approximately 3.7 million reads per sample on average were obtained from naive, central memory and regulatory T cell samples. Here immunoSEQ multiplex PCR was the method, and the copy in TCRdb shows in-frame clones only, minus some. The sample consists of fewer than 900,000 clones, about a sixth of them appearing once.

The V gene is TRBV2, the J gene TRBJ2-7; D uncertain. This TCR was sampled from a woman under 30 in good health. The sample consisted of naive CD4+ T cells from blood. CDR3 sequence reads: CASSVTAYEQYF. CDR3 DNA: TGTGCCAGCAGTGTGACCGCATACGAGCAGTACTTC.